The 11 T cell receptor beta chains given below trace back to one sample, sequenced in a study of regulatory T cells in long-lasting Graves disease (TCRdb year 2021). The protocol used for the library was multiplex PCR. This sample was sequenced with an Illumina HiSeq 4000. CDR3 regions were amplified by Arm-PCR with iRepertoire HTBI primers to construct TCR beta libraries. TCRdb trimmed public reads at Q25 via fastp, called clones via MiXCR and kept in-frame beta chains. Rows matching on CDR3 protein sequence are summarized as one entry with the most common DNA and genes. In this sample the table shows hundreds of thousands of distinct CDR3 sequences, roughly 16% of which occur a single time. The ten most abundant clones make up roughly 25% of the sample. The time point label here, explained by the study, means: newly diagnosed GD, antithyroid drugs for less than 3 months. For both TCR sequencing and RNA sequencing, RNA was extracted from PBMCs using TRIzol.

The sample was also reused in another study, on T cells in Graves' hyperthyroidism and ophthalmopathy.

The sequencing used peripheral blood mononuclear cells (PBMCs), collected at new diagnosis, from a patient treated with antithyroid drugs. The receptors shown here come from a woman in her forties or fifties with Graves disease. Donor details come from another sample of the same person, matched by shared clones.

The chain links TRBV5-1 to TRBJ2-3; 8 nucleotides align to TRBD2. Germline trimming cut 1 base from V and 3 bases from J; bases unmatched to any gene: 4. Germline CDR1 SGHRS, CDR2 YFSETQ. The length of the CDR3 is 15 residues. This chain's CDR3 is CASSLLGGATDTQYF. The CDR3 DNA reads TGCGCCAGCAGCTTGCTCGGGGGGGCTACAGATACGCAGTATTTT.

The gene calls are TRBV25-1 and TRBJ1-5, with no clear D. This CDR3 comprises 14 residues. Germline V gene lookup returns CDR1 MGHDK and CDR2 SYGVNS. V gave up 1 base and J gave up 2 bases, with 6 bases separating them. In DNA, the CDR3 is TGTGCCAGCAGTGAATCGGTGGGCAATCAGCCCCAGCATTTT. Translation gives CASSESVGNQPQHF.

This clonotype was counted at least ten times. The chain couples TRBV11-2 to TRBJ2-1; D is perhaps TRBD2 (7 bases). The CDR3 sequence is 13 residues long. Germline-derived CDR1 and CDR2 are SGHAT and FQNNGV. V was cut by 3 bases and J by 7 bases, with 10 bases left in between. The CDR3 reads CASSFGGQNEQFF. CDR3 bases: TGTGCCAGCAGCTTCGGGGGGCAGAATGAGCAGTTCTTC. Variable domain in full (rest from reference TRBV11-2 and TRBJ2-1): EAGVAQSPRYKIIEKRQSVAFWCNPISGHATLYWYQQILGQGPKLLIQFQNNGVVDDSQLPKDRFSAERLKGVDSTLKIQPAKLEDSAVYLCASSFGGQNEQFFGPGTRLTVL.

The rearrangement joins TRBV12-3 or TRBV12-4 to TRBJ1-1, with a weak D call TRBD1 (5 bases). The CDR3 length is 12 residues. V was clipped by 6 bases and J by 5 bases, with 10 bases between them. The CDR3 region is CASSDSQTEAFF. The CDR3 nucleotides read TGTGCCAGCAGCGACAGCCAGACTGAAGCTTTCTTT.

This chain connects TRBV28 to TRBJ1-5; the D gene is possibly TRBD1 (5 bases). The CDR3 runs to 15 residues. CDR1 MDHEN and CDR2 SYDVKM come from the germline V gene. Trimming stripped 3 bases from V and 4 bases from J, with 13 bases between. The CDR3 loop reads CASSLVSRENQPQHF. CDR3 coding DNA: TGTGCCAGCAGTTTGGTGAGCAGGGAGAATCAGCCCCAGCATTTT. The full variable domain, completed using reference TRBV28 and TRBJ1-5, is DVKVTQSSRYLVKRTGEKVFLECVQDMDHENMFWYRQDPGLGLRLIYFSYDVKMKEKGDIPEGYSVSREKKERFSLILESASTNQTSMYLCASSLVSRENQPQHFGDGTRLSIL.

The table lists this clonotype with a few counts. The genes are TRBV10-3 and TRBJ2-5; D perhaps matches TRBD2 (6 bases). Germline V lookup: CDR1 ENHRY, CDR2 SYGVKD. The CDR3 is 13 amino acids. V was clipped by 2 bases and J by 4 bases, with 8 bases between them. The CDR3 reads CAISERLGETQYF. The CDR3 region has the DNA TGTGCCATCAGTGAGCGACTAGGAGAGACCCAGTACTTC.

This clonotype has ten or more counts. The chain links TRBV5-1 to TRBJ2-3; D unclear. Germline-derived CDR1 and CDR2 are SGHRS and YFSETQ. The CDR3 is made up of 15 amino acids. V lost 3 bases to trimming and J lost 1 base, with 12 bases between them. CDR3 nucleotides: TGCGCCAGCAGCTCCAGACTCTCACGCACAGATACGCAGTATTTT. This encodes CASSSRLSRTDTQYF. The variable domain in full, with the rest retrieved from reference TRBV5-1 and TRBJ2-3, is KAGVTQTPRYLIKTRGQQVTLSCSPISGHRSVSWYQQTPGQGLQFLFEYFSETQRNKGNFPGRFSGRQFSNSRSEMNVSTLELGDSALYLCASSSRLSRTDTQYFGPGTRLTVL.

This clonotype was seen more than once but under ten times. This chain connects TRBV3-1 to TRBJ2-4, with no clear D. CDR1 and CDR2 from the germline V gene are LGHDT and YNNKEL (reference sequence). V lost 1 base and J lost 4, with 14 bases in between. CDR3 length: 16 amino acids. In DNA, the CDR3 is TGTGCCAGCAGCCAAGTCGGGTATACGGAGAAAAACATTCAGTACTTC. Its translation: CASSQVGYTEKNIQYF.

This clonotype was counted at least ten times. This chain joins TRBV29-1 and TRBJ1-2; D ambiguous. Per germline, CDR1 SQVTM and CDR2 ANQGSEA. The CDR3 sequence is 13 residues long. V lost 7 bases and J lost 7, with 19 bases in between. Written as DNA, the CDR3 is TGCAGCGCCATGGTCCCAGGCTCTTTTGGCTACACCTTC. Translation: CSAMVPGSFGYTF.

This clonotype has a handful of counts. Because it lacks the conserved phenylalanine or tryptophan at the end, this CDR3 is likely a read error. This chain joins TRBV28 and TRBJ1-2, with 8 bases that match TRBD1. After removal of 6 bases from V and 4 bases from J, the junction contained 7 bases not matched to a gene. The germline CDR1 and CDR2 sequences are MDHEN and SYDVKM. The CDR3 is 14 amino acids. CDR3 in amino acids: CASRPNQGAYGYTL. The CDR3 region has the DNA TGTGCCAGCAGACCCAACCAGGGGGCCTATGGCTACACCCTC.

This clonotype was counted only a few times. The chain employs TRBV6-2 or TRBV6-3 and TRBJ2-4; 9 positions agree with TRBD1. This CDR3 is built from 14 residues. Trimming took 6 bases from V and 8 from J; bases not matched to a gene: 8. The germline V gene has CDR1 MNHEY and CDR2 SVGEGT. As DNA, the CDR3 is TGTGCCAGCAGCCCAGCCGGGACAGGGTACATTCAGTACTTC. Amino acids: CASSPAGTGYIQYF.